These 23 T cell receptor beta chains were all obtained from the same sample, sequenced in a study of T cell responses to AZD1222 COVID-19 vaccine. Assay used: immunoSEQ multiplex PCR; TCRdb lists only in-frame clones, some missing. The data contain 20,000 to 30,000 clones, roughly 86% of them seen just once; the ten biggest clones take up roughly 7.5%. The starting material was peripheral blood, obtained 28 days after the second AZD1222 dose. These TCRs come from an adult who received the AZD1222 COVID-19 vaccine.

The chain is built from TRBV11-2 and TRBJ2-1; 9 nucleotides align to TRBD2. J gave up 14 bases and V 5 bases, and 16 bases lay outside the gene matches. The CDR3 sequence is 15 residues long. Germline V lookup: CDR1 SGHAT, CDR2 FQNNGV. This CDR3 is CASSPQPGAGGPKFF. The CDR3 nucleotides are TGTGCCAGCAGCCCCCAACCCGGGGCGGGGGGGCCGAAGTTCTTC.

J is TRBJ1-2 and V is TRBV19; D unresolved. CDR1 LNHDA and CDR2 SQIVND come from the germline V gene (reference sequence). The CDR3 runs 13 residues. The V and J ends lost 5 bases and 0 bases respectively, with 7 bases between them. Here the CDR3 DNA reads TGTGCCAGTAGTGCGAAAGCTAACTATGGCTACACCTTC. Protein: CASSAKANYGYTF. Filled out from reference TRBV19 and TRBJ1-2, the complete variable domain reads DGGITQSPKYLFRKEGQNVTLSCEQNLNHDAMYWYRQDPGQGLRLIYYSQIVNDFQKGDIAEGYSVSREKKESFPLTVTSAQKNPTAFYLCASSAKANYGYTFGSGTRLTVV.

The V gene is TRBV3-1 (or the pseudogene TRBV3-2), the J gene TRBJ1-3; 7 nucleotides line up with TRBD1. V gave up 4 bases and J gave up 0 bases; unmatched junction bases: 3. The CDR3 runs 15 residues. CDR1 is LGHDT and CDR2 is YNNKEL in the germline V gene (reference sequence). The CDR3 loop reads CASSLEGASGNTIYF. CDR3 coding DNA: TGTGCCAGCAGCCTAGAGGGGGCCTCTGGAAACACCATATATTTT.

This rearrangement joins TRBV7-9 to TRBJ2-1; possible D gene TRBD2, 6 bases. Per germline, CDR1 SEHNR and CDR2 FQNEAQ (reference sequence). V was pared by 3 bases and J by 7 bases, with 16 bases between. The CDR3 spans 15 residues. The CDR3 DNA reads as TGTGCCAGCAGCTTCGTCAGGGCACGGGGGAATGAGCAGTTCTTC. Protein product: CASSFVRARGNEQFF.

CDR3 sequence (DNA): TGTGCCAGCTCACCCACCGACACACGCGGGCAGTACTTC. Its protein product is CASSPTDTRGQYF. The rearrangement links TRBV18 to TRBJ2-7; D remains unclear. Germline loops: CDR1 KGHSH, CDR2 LQKENI. V lost 3 bases and J lost 9, with 15 bases in between. This CDR3 spans 13 amino acids.

The chain has TRBV28 and TRBJ2-6, with D unclear. V was trimmed by 7 bases and J by 0 bases, leaving 13 bases between them. Germline CDR1 is MDHEN and CDR2 is SYDVKM. The CDR3 loop spans 16 amino acids. This chain's CDR3 is CASTITPGSGANVLTF. In nucleotides, the CDR3 is TGTGCCAGCACCATCACCCCGGGCTCTGGGGCCAACGTCCTGACTTTC.

The V and J genes are TRBV2 and TRBJ1-2; a weak D match, TRBD1 (5 bases). The CDR3 runs to 13 residues. CDR1 is SNHLY, CDR2 FYNNEI, per germline. V shed 6 bases and J shed 0 bases, with 8 bases lying between them. CDR3 sequence (DNA): TGTGCCAGCAGGGGACTGACTAACTATGGCTACACCTTC. Translation: CASRGLTNYGYTF.

The chain carries TRBV6-5 and TRBJ1-2; TRBD1 might be the D (6 bases). CDR1 is MNHEY, CDR2 SVGAGI, per germline. This CDR3 spans 14 amino acids. The V end was cut by 2 bases, the J end by 7 bases, with 14 bases between. The CDR3 coding sequence is TGTGCCAGCAGTTACAACAGGGACCGGCGTGGCTACACCTTC. Its protein product is CASSYNRDRRGYTF.

The CDR3 nucleotides read TGTGCCAGCAGTTTTACAGGGGGCCGGGAGAATTCACCCCTCCACTTT. Its protein is CASSFTGGRENSPLHF. The rearrangement joins TRBV27 to TRBJ1-6; 9 bases are shared with TRBD1. CDR3 size: 16 residues. Germline trimming cut 3 bases from V and 7 bases from J; bases unmatched to any gene: 7. Germline lookup yields CDR1 MNHEY and CDR2 SMNVEV (reference sequence).

The chain joins TRBV25-1 to TRBJ2-3; no clear D gene. This CDR3 comprises 13 residues. V was pared by 4 bases and J by 10 bases, with 15 bases between. Germline CDR1 reads MGHDK; CDR2 reads SYGVNS. DNA for the CDR3: TGTGCCAGCAGTGGTGGGATGTACAATCCGCAGTATTTT. Its protein is CASSGGMYNPQYF.

The chain combines TRBV6-5 with TRBJ2-7, with 9 bases that match TRBD2. Germline V gene sequence: CDR1 MNHEY, CDR2 SVGAGI. The junction had 1 base not matched to a gene; V was cut back by 2 bases and J by 2 bases. The CDR3 consists of 14 residues. CDR3 in DNA: TGTGCCAGCAGTTACGGCGGGAGGGCCTACGAGCAGTACTTC. Its translation: CASSYGGRAYEQYF.

The chain has TRBV7-2 and TRBJ2-7; 7 bases agree with TRBD1. There are 15 residues in the CDR3. Germline loops: CDR1 SGHTA, CDR2 FQGNSA. V gave up 0 bases and J gave up 2 bases; unmatched junction bases: 4. In DNA, the CDR3 is TGTGCCAGCAGCTTAGCGAACAGGGGCCCCTACGAGCAGTACTTC. Translated, it gives CASSLANRGPYEQYF.

The chain couples TRBV5-1 to TRBJ2-3, with a weak D call TRBD2 (7 bases). V was cut by 4 bases and J by 5 bases, with 17 bases left in between. The CDR3 length is 15 residues. Per germline, CDR1 SGHRS and CDR2 YFSETQ. In nucleotides, the CDR3 is TGCGCCAGCAGCCCGGACGGGGGGCGAAGAGATACGCAGTATTTT. This gives the protein CASSPDGGRRDTQYF.

This rearrangement joins TRBV12-5 to TRBJ1-1, with D maybe TRBD1 (6 bases). Germline lookup yields CDR1 LGHNT and CDR2 FRNRAP. This CDR3 region has 14 residues. Trimming removed 2 bases at V and 4 bases at J, with 11 bases between. The CDR3, as DNA: TGTGCTAGTGGTTTGACGGGGGGCTCCACTGAAGCTTTCTTT. Protein product: CASGLTGGSTEAFF. Variable domain in full (rest from reference TRBV12-5 and TRBJ1-1): DARVTQTPRHKVTEMGQEVTMRCQPILGHNTVFWYRQTMMQGLELLAYFRNRAPLDDSGMPKDRFSAEMPDATLATLKIQPSEPRDSAVYFCASGLTGGSTEAFFGQGTRLTVV.

This chain joins TRBV11-2 and TRBJ2-2; D is uncertain. Germline CDR1 reads SGHAT; CDR2 reads FQNNGV. The V and J ends lost 3 bases and 3 bases respectively, with 5 bases between them. The length of the CDR3 is 13 residues. CDR3 in DNA: TGTGCCAGCAGCTTCGACTACACCGGGGAGCTGTTTTTT. Protein product: CASSFDYTGELFF.

This clone was counted a few times. V and J are TRBV5-1 and TRBJ1-1; 8 bases agree with TRBD1. CDR3 length: 16 residues. The V segment lost 4 bases and the J segment 1 base; nucleotides outside the gene matches: 9. The germline V gene encodes CDR1 SGHRS and CDR2 YFSETQ. This CDR3 is CASSHSQGAGNTEAFF. In nucleotides, the CDR3 is TGCGCCAGCAGCCATAGCCAGGGGGCCGGGAACACTGAAGCTTTCTTT.

The chain combines TRBV15 with TRBJ2-6, with D maybe TRBD1 (5 bases). Between the trimmed V and J ends, which lost 3 bases and 2 bases, there was a span of 14 bases. This CDR3 has 17 amino acids. CDR1 and CDR2 from the germline V gene are LNHNV and YYDKDF (reference sequence). CDR3 residues: CATSSKTETAGANVLTF. The CDR3 DNA is TGTGCCACCAGCAGTAAGACCGAGACAGCTGGGGCCAACGTCCTGACTTTC.

J is TRBJ2-1 and V is TRBV6-9, with D unresolved. CDR3 length: 13 amino acids. Trimming took off 3 bases at V and 6 bases at J, with 9 bases between the two ends. Germline V CDR1 and CDR2: MNHGY, SVAAGI. DNA of the CDR3: TGTGCCAGCAGTTACGGGCTATTCAATGAGCAGTTCTTC. It encodes CASSYGLFNEQFF.

The sample holds a few counts of this clone. The V and J genes are TRBV27 and TRBJ1-1, with 7 bases identical to TRBD1. J gave up 10 bases and V 5 bases, and 4 bases lay outside the gene matches. Looked up from germline, CDR1 is MNHEY and CDR2 is SMNVEV (reference sequence). The CDR3 contains 11 residues. CDR3 protein: CASSPWTGAFF. In DNA, the CDR3 is TGTGCCAGCAGTCCCTGGACAGGAGCTTTCTTT.

This clone was picked up a small number of times. This chain uses TRBV3-1 (or the pseudogene TRBV3-2) with TRBJ2-5, with a tentative D call TRBD2 (6 bases). The ends were cut back, 9 bases at V and 5 bases at J, with 13 bases in the middle. Germline lookup yields CDR1 LGHDT and CDR2 YNNKEL (reference sequence). This CDR3 has 12 amino acids. The CDR3 DNA sequence: TGTGCCAGTGGGACTCCTGGGGAGACCCAGTACTTC. Residues: CASGTPGETQYF.

The chain has TRBV18 and TRBJ2-1; 10 bases are shared with TRBD1. Trimming removed 8 bases from V and 5 bases from J; junction bases left unmatched: 9. The CDR3 contains 15 residues. The germline V gene has CDR1 KGHSH and CDR2 LQKENI. This chain's CDR3 is CASTRDRGWDNEQFF. The CDR3 DNA reads TGTGCCAGCACCCGGGACAGGGGTTGGGACAATGAGCAGTTCTTC.

This clone came up a few times. V and J are TRBV2 and TRBJ1-1, with a weak D call TRBD1 (5 bases). V shed 8 bases and J shed 3 bases, with 10 bases lying between them. Looked up from germline, CDR1 is SNHLY and CDR2 is FYNNEI. CDR3 length equals 12 residues. CDR3 residues: CASGAVYTEAFF. The DNA for the CDR3 is TGTGCCAGCGGGGCAGTGTACACTGAAGCTTTCTTT.

V is TRBV9 and J is TRBJ2-5; no clear D gene. Deletions cut 8 bases from V and 6 bases from J, with 17 bases between. This CDR3 contains 13 residues. The germline CDR1 and CDR2 sequences are SGDLS and YYNGEE. The CDR3 reads CARGSQHSKTQYF. The CDR3, as DNA: TGTGCCAGGGGGTCACAGCATTCAAAGACCCAGTACTTC.